The T cell receptor (beta chain) under discussion was sequenced for a study of T-cell reconstitution after alpha-beta-depleted transplantation in children. General observations from the study: Roughly two months post-transplant, alpha-beta T cells reportedly originated from several hundred graft clones that had expanded.

A TCRbeta library incorporating unique molecular identifiers was prepared. TCRdb used MiXCR to reprocess the PCR reads, holding one entry per CDR3 protein. The table has some 600,000 distinct CDR3 sequences, roughly 13% seen once; the top ten hold 2.2%. As to this clonotype: The target antigen is unknown.

This clonotype was sampled from a male patient younger than 18 who had a stem cell transplant for acute myeloid leukemia, so the T cells may come from the graft donor. Source: PBMCs, mostly from graft donor cells, taken 360 days after TCRalphabeta/CD19-depleted stem cell transplant.

CDR3 DNA sequence: TGTGCCAGCAGTAGCCAGGGTAGCAAGGTTTACGAGCAGTACTTC. This encodes CASSSQGSKVYEQYF. J is TRBJ2-7 and V is TRBV12-3 or TRBV12-4; the D gene is possibly TRBD1 (5 bases). This CDR3 comprises 15 residues. Trimming took 5 bases from V and 4 from J, leaving 18 bases between them.